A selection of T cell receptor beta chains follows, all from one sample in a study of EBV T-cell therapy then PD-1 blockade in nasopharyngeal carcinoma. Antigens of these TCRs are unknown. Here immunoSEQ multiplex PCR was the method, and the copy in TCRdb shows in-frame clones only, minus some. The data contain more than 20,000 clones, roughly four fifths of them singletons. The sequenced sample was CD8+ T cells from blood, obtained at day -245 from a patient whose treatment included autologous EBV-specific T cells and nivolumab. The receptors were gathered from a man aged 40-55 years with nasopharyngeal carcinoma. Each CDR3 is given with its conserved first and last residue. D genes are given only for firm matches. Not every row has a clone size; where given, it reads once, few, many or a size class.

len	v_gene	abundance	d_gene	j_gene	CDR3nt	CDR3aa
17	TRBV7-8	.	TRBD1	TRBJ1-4	TGTGCCAGCAGCTTAGGCAGGGGGGGGACTTTGGGTGAAAAACTGTTTTTT	CASSLGRGGTLGEKLFF
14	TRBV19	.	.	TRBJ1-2	TGTGCCAGTAGTATCCTGGGGTCTAACTATGGCTACACCTTC	CASSILGSNYGYTF
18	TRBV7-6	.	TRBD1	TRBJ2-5	TGTGCCAGCAGCTTAGCCCCTTCCGACAGGGCGGAAGAGGAGACCCAGTACTTC	CASSLAPSDRAEEETQYF
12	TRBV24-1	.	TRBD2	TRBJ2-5	TGTGCCACCAGGGGGCGGGGGGAGACCCAGTACTTC	CATRGRGETQYF
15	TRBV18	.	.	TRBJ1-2	TGTGCCAGCTCACTATACAGTGAGAGCCCTGATGGCTACACCTTC	CASSLYSESPDGYTF
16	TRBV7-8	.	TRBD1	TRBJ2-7	TGTGCCAGCAGCCCATGGGGGACAGGAGCCACCTACGAGCAGTACTTC	CASSPWGTGATYEQYF
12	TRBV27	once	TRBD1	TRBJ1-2	TGTGCCAGCAGCGGGACAGGGATTGGCTACACCTTC	CASSGTGIGYTF
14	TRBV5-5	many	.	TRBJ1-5	TGTGCCAGCAGCTTGGTATTCGGGAAACAGCCCCAGCATTTT	CASSLVFGKQPQHF
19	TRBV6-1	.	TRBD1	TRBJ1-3	TGTGCCAGCAGTGAAGCACATTTTAAGGGACAGGGCTACGGAAACACCATATATTTT	CASSEAHFKGQGYGNTIYF
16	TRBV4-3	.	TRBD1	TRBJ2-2	TGCGCCAGCAGCTCCTTGCAGGGGGCGCGCACCGGGGAGCTGTTTTTT	CASSSLQGARTGELFF
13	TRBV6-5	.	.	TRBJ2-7	TGTGCCAGCAGTCCAGGGTTTTCCTACGAGCAGTACTTC	CASSPGFSYEQYF
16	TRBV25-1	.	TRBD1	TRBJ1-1	TGTGCCAGCAGTGAACGCACAGGGGGCGCCCACACTGAAGCTTTCTTT	CASSERTGGAHTEAFF
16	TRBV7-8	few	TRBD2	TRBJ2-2	TGTGCCAGCAGCCATCCGTTAGCGGGGGAGGCCGGGGAGCTGTTTTTT	CASSHPLAGEAGELFF
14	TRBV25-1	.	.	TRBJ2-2	TGTGCCAGCAGTGAACCCAGGGAGACCGGGGAGCTGTTTTTT	CASSEPRETGELFF
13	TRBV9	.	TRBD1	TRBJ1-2	TGTGCCAGCAGCGGACAGGGGGCTAATGGCTACACCTTC	CASSGQGANGYTF
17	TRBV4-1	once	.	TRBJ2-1	TGCGCCAGCAGCCAGGGGGACGGGATGAGCTCCTACAATGAGCAGTTCTTC	CASSQGDGMSSYNEQFF
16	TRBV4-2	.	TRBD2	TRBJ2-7	TGTGCCAGCAGCCAAGGTAGCGGGGGGATCCACTACGAGCAGTACTTC	CASSQGSGGIHYEQYF
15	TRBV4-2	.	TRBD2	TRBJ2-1	TGTGCCAGCAGCCAAGTCATAGCGGGGGGTGGTGAGCAGTTCTTC	CASSQVIAGGGEQFF
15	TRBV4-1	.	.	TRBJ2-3	TGCGCCAGCAGCCAAGATTGGGCGATGGCAGATACGCAGTATTTT	CASSQDWAMADTQYF
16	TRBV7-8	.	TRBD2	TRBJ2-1	TGTGCCAGCAGCCCACTACTAGCGGAGACCGATAATGAGCAGTTCTTC	CASSPLLAETDNEQFF
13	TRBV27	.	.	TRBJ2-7	TGTGCCAGCAGTTTGATTGAATCCTACGAGCAGTACTTC	CASSLIESYEQYF
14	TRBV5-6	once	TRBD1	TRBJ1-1	TGTGCCAGCGGAGCTATAGGGACAGGGGACGCGGCTTTCTTT	CASGAIGTGDAAFF
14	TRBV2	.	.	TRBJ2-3	TGTGCCAGCAGTGAAGCGGGACGAGCGGATACGCAGTATTTT	CASSEAGRADTQYF
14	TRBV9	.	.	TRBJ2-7	TGTGCCAGCAGCCCCGGTGAGGGGAACTACGAGCAGTACTTC	CASSPGEGNYEQYF
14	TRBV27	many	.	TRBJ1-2	TGTGCCAGCAGTTTTGGGCAGGGGATCTATGGCTACACCTTC	CASSFGQGIYGYTF
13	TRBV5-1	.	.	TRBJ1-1	TGCGCCAGCAGCTTGGGGGGTGGCACTGAAGCTTTCTTT	CASSLGGGTEAFF
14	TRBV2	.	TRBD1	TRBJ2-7	TGTGCCAGCAGTGAAGACAGGGGGCTCCGCGAGCAGTACTTC	CASSEDRGLREQYF